This entry is about one T cell receptor beta chain. What it binds is not known. Co-extraction of RNA and DNA was performed on about 19-30 mg of unsorted bulk tissue. Using a constant-region primer together with ProtoScript II reverse transcriptase, TCR beta cDNA was made from around 500 ng of total RNA. Researchers made the TCR beta libraries by running three nested multiplex PCR rounds with slightly modified ARM-PCR. Investigators reported that the first two PCR rounds, at approximately 11 cycles each, used TRBV1-TRBV30 forward primers with a C-beta reverse primer. One entry per CDR3 protein results from TCRdb running MiXCR on the multiplex PCR reads. The table lists approximately 73,000 distinct CDR3 sequences, 55% to 75% of them singletons. These data come from a study of tumor-infiltrating lymphocytes in primary liver carcinoma. Study results and limitations: Appearing in all five tumor regions was true of only about 8-25% of top clones. A significantly higher top-250-clone fraction was found in tumors than in blood (p = 0.039).

With V trimmed by 4 bases and J by 9 bases, 11 bases remained unmatched. In germline, CDR1 is MNHEY, CDR2 SVGAGI. This CDR3 comprises 16 residues. Sample: liver tumor tissue from sampling region 4. Sample subset: tumor region T4, right-lateral pole. This clonotype was sampled from a man in his forties or fifties with primary liver carcinoma and hepatitis B virus infection. The rearrangement links TRBV6-5 to TRBJ2-2; TRBD2 matches 10 bases. The CDR3 DNA reads as TGTGCCAGCAGTTCCTTGAGCGGGAGGGCTACCAGGGAGCTGTTTTTT. Translation gives CASSSLSGRATRELFF.